The clone carrying this T cell receptor (beta chain) has just a few counts. As yet, its antigen is unknown. This entry belongs to a study of T cell repertoires in cytomegalovirus infection. Study summary: CMV infection plus the matching HLA type was flagged by public TCR beta signatures.

Study findings and constraints: Cumulative public TCR beta family frequency identified carriers of CMV plus the relevant HLA.

TCRdb independently ran MiXCR on the reads; one entry per CDR3 protein. Among some 300,000 distinct CDR3 sequences listed, roughly 15% were seen once. Sequenced material: PBMCs. The sequence was collected from a human donor in good health (CMV status not recorded). Some clones in this sample may be carry-over from other donors' samples.

Here the CDR3 DNA reads TGCGCCAGCAGCCAAGAGATAGGACAGAAATATGGCTACACCTTC. This translates into CASSQEIGQKYGYTF. The rearrangement links TRBV4-3 to TRBJ1-2; the D gene is possibly TRBD1 (6 bases). CDR1 and CDR2 from the germline V gene are LGHNA and YSLEER. V lost 0 bases, J lost 5 bases, and 13 bases lay in between. This CDR3 spans 15 amino acids.